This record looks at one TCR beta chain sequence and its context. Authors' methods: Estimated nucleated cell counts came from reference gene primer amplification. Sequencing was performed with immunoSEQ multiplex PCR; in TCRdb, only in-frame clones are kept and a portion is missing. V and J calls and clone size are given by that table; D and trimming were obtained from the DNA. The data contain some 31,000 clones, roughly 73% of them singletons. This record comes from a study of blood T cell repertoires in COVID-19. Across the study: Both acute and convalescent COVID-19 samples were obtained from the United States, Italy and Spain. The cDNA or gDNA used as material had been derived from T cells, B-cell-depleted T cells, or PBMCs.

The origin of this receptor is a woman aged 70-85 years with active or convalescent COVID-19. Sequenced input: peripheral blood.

Here the CDR3 DNA reads TGTGCCAGCAGCCAAGGGCCAAGTTTGACTAGCACAGATACGCAGTATTTT. This gives the protein CASSQGPSLTSTDTQYF. The V gene is TRBV14, the J gene TRBJ2-3; D is uncertain. CDR1 SGHDN and CDR2 FVKESK come from the germline V gene. V was shortened by 1 base and J by 0 bases, with 14 bases between the two germline ends. The CDR3 runs to 17 residues.